The rows below give T cell receptor beta chains drawn from one sample of a study of blood T cell repertoires in COVID-19. Data came from immunoSEQ multiplex PCR; TCRdb stores just in-frame clones and leaves some out. The table has roughly 160,000 clones, 70% to 90% seen once. Material: peripheral blood. These receptors were taken from a woman in her 50s with COVID-19, enrolled during active disease. The CDR3 runs from the conserved cysteine through the conserved F or W. A D gene is named only where the DNA matches it firmly. Clone size appears in some rows only: once, few, many, or a class for an expanded clone.

clone size | J gene | V gene | D gene | CDR3 DNA | CDR3 protein
once | TRBJ1-2 | TRBV6-5 | NA | TGTGCCAGCAAGGGGGAAAACTATGGCTACACCTTC | CASKGENYGYTF
NA | TRBJ1-1 | TRBV6-5 | NA | TGTGCCAGCAGTTACTCAACACCGAACACTGAAGCTTTCTTT | CASSYSTPNTEAFF
NA | TRBJ2-1 | TRBV4-1 | NA | TGCGCCAGCAGCCGATCGGGTAGCACTTCCTACAATGAGCAGTTCTTC | CASSRSGSTSYNEQFF
NA | TRBJ2-2 | TRBV9 | TRBD2 | TGTGCCAGCAGCGCGGGCGGGGGGGCCGCCGGGGAGCTGTTTTTT | CASSAGGGAAGELFF
NA | TRBJ1-2 | TRBV23-1 | TRBD1 | TGCGCCAGCAGTCAAACCGGGACAGTCAAGTATGGCTACACCTTC | CASSQTGTVKYGYTF
NA | TRBJ2-3 | TRBV7-8 | TRBD2 | TGTGCCAGCAGCTTAGCGCTAGCGGGGAAAACAGATACGCAGTATTTT | CASSLALAGKTDTQYF
NA | TRBJ2-7 | TRBV7-9 | TRBD2 | TGTGCCAGCAGCCCAATGACTAGCTCCGTGGAGCAGTACTTC | CASSPMTSSVEQYF
NA | TRBJ2-5 | TRBV19 | NA | TGTGCCAGTAGTATTCAGGGTGAGACCCAGTACTTC | CASSIQGETQYF
NA | TRBJ1-2 | TRBV19 | TRBD1 | TGTGCCAGTAGTATTTTGGACAGGGAAGGCTACACCTTC | CASSILDREGYTF
NA | TRBJ2-5 | TRBV27 | TRBD2 | TGTGCCAGCAGTTTATGGAGCGGGGGTGGCGAGACCCAGTACTTC | CASSLWSGGGETQYF
NA | TRBJ2-2 | TRBV30 | TRBD1 | TGTGCCTGGGCTCCCGGGACAGGGAGGACCGGGGAGCTGTTTTTT | CAWAPGTGRTGELFF
NA | TRBJ1-1 | TRBV30 | TRBD1 | TGTGCCTGGAAGGGGGCCGAGAACACTGAAGCTTTCTTT | CAWKGAENTEAFF
NA | TRBJ1-4 | TRBV7-2 | TRBD1 | TGTGCCACCTCTACGGGACAGTTTAATGAAAAACTGTTTTTT | CATSTGQFNEKLFF
NA | TRBJ1-5 | TRBV2 | TRBD1 | TGTGCCAGCAGTGATCGGGACAGGGCTGTTTTTCCCAATCAGCCCCAGCATTTT | CASSDRDRAVFPNQPQHF
NA | TRBJ1-2 | TRBV7-2 | TRBD1 | TGTGCCAGCAGCTTTAGGGACAGCTGGAACTATGGCTACACCTTC | CASSFRDSWNYGYTF
NA | TRBJ1-1 | TRBV12-3/TRBV12-4 | NA | TGTGCCAGCAGCCATTCAATGAACACTGAAGCTTTCTTT | CASSHSMNTEAFF
few | TRBJ2-2 | TRBV19 | TRBD1 | TGTGCCAGTAGTATACAGGGGGTGAACACCGGGGAGCTGTTTTTT | CASSIQGVNTGELFF
NA | TRBJ2-3 | TRBV7-6 | NA | TGTGCCAGCAGCTTAGGATGGAAGCGGGGCACAGATACGCAGTATTTT | CASSLGWKRGTDTQYF